This T cell receptor beta chain was identified during a study of siplizumab effects on memory and regulatory T cells (dated by TCRdb to between 2018 and 2021). For the study in its entirety: The study examined how the anti-CD2 antibody siplizumab affects alloreactive T-cell subsets in allogeneic mixed lymphocyte reactions built from human PBMCs. General conclusions and limits of the study: Roughly 80-97% of proliferating CD4+ or CD8+ clones could not be assigned a naive or memory phenotype. Siplizumab significantly reduced the cumulative frequency of alloreactive sequences traceable to unstimulated CD4+ memory T cells. Whether proliferating Tregs from siplizumab cultures actually had suppressive function was not functionally confirmed. Because sequences at frequencies below about 10^-5 were poorly captured, only a minor fraction of alloreactive clones could be mapped back to unstimulated subsets. Unstimulated naive T cells appeared to be more diverse than memory T cells, and naive cells seemed to make a substantial contribution to the alloresponse. Among mappable alloreactive CD4+ clones, an average Treg-derived fraction of about 70% was observed with siplizumab, compared with more than 25% in control reactions.

The CDR3, from cysteine to phenylalanine, totals 13 residues. Solely the CDR3 DNA is kept, with 39 bases framed from the first base. V was cut back by 4 bases and J by 0 bases, leaving a gap of 8 bases between them. CDR1 and CDR2, looked up from the germline V gene, are SQVTM and ANQGSEA. TCRbeta CDR3 sequencing was performed on sorted unstimulated T cells and on proliferating T cells recovered from mixed lymphocyte reactions. Fresh whole blood from roughly ten HLA-typed healthy donors was used to isolate PBMCs. To map where alloreactive clones came from, unstimulated CD4+ regulatory T cells were FACS-sorted. Library construction relied on the immunoSEQ multiplex PCR assay. The deep sequencing platform assayed 80,000 to 100,000 TCR templates per sample. Genomic DNA extracted from sorted T cells was the material used for TCRbeta CDR3 sequencing. The paper's processing steps were these. The R programming language was used for the clonal analysis of the TCRbeta CDR3 data. Comparing unstimulated samples against CFSE-low samples taken after the reaction was how alloreactive CD4+ and CD8+ clones were defined. Regulatory or non-regulatory origin was assigned to alloreactive CD4+ clones by matching of sequences to sorted unstimulated Treg and non-Treg repertoires. Held by TCRdb, this immuneACCESS table contains in-frame sequences only and omits some clones. Under half of the omission traces to an unresolved V gene where checked; the cause of the rest is unknown. From that table come the V and J calls and clone size; the DNA was used to work out D and trimming. The sample table contains some 100,000 clones; only one count was recorded for about 90% of them. The ten largest clonotypes hold around 0.73% of the sample.

Points on this clone: Its recognized antigen is unknown. No base qualities exist here, and no much larger clone lies one base off it.

Sequenced input: Tregs sorted from blood. This clonotype was sampled from a human donor in good health. The rearrangement combines TRBV29-1 with TRBJ2-3; the D gene identity is not certain. The DNA sequence reads TGCAGCGTTGTTTTCGGAAGCACAGATACGCAGTATTTT. This sequence encodes CSVVFGSTDTQYF.